This T cell receptor beta chain emerged from a study of shared clonotypes between healthy human individuals (TCRdb year 2020). For the study in its entirety: The cohort comprised two women and a few men aged 18 to 49 years. Per donor, three plates each were used for CD4 naive and CD4 memory, two for CD8 naive, and one for CD8 memory. Blood TCR repertoires of about 5 healthy adults were deeply sequenced to estimate repertoire size and the extent of clonotype sharing between individuals. To increase sequencing depth and limit assay-specific biases, TCR repertoire library preparation and sequencing were carried out by different laboratories using diverse techniques. Per donor, leukapheresis produced somewhere between about 0.94 and 9.5 billion PBMCs.

Study-level results and caveats: Even with the large sequencing depth, rarefaction of the sorted-subset datasets indicated that sequencing was incomplete. Pairwise subsampling led to the expectation that sequencing depth would affect the degree of clonotype sharing among donors. Higher generation probabilities were observed for clonotypes shared by all four sorted-subset donors than for non-shared clonotypes. Only blood was sampled, and tissue TCR repertoires likely differ from those in blood. Across a few donors, about 5.2% of naive CD4, roughly 3.8% of naive CD8, roughly 2.2% of memory CD4, and over 0.35% of memory CD8 clonotypes were shared. Larger estimated clonotype richness was generally found for naive subsets than for memory subsets. The small number of donors limited the genetic and exposure-history diversity represented.

V is clipped by 4 bases and J by 6 bases, and the sequence between their germline boundaries is 15 bases long. From the cysteine through the phenylalanine, the CDR3 covers 14 amino acids. Solely the CDR3 DNA is kept, with 42 bases framed from the first base. Sequences SGHNT (CDR1) and YYREEE (CDR2) are obtained from the germline V gene (reference sequence). A remark on this clone: What antigen it recognizes has not been identified. Per-base quality was not reported, and no clone a single base away is much larger than it.

Using the deep immunoSEQ assay, TCR CDR3 regions were amplified from genomic DNA by multiplex PCR. For each cell subset, the extracted genomic DNA was distributed evenly across all wells of several immunoSEQ 96-well plates, and each plate served as one replicate. For sorted subsets, about 200 ng genomic DNA, equal to 30,000 or so T cell genomes, was loaded into each replicate PCR. Purified libraries were quantified with a Qubit 3.0 fluorometer, sized on a Bioanalyzer 2100, and re-quantified with the KAPA Library Quantification kit. Each immunoSEQ 96-well plate was sequenced on its own single-read 150-cycle Illumina NextSeq 550 flow cell. In the authors' own workflow: Because only junctional sequences without quality scores were contained in the immunoSEQ output, filtering matching that applied to full-length reads could not be performed. To assign V/J genes and CDR3, sequences were annotated against IMGT germline references using PyIR, a Python wrapper for IgBLAST v1.9. Any read was removed if the V/J assignment was weak (E-value above 1e-6), the CDR3 was missing, or the read contained stop codons, out-of-frame junctions, or ambiguous translated residues. V3J clonotypes were defined as sequences sharing an identical inferred V gene, J gene, and CDR3 amino acid sequence. Percentage overlap between repertoires was computed as shared unique clonotypes divided by the size of the smaller repertoire. RTK rarefaction, the Chao1 estimator, and Recon v2.1 estimates of unobserved clonotypes were used to assess repertoire richness. For all TCRbeta clonotypes obtained by the gDNA method from several donors, generation probabilities were computed with OLGA. TCRdb stores this immuneACCESS table with in-frame sequences only. Part of the clones is absent; in the studies checked, under half of the shortfall reflects unresolved V genes, and no reason is known for the rest. The DNA was the basis for D and trimming; V, J and clone size are from that table. This sample gives 1,500,000 or so clones in total; more than 95% of them show up just once. The top ten constitute roughly 1.2% of the sample.

Healthy HIV-negative adults with no recently reported acute infections or vaccinations were included as donors. All donors were Caucasian adults living in Nashville, Tennessee, USA. CD4+ T cells were enriched by magnetic negative selection, after which naive cells were positively selected on CD45RA and the negative fraction was taken as the memory subset. Blood was collected by leukapheresis, and PBMCs were isolated by Ficoll-Histopaque density gradient centrifugation and then cryopreserved in liquid nitrogen vapor phase. Analytical flow cytometry was used to check the purity and quantity of every magnetically sorted T cell population. Genomic DNA was isolated from each sorted fraction and quantified by UV absorbance on a Nanodrop 2000c.

Sample: naive CD4+ T cells sorted from blood. The cell subset or site label here, explained by the study, means: CD45RA+ positively selected. The rearranged chain carries TRBV5-4 and TRBJ2-3; matching of 5 bases hints at TRBD1 as the D gene. This clonotype was sampled from a man aged 25 to 40 in good health. The CDR3 region reads CASSQGPLEDTQYF. The DNA is TGTGCCAGCAGCCAGGGCCCTCTCGAGGATACGCAGTATTTT. The full variable domain, completed from the reference TRBV5-4 and TRBJ2-3 proteins outside the CDR3, reads ETGVTQSPTHLIKTRGQQVTLRCSSQSGHNTVSWYQQALGQGPQFIFQYYREEENGRGNFPPRFSGLQFPNYSSELNVNALELDDSALYLCASSQGPLEDTQYFGPGTRLTVL.